A selection of T cell receptor beta chains follows, all from one sample in a study of shared clonotypes between healthy human individuals. Data came from immunoSEQ multiplex PCR; TCRdb stores just in-frame clones and leaves some out. In the table there are about 320,000 clones, around 87% of which are singletons. The sample was memory CD8+ T cells sorted from blood. The receptors shown here come from a man aged 18-30 years in good health. Each CDR3 is given with its conserved first and last residue. D genes are given only for firm matches. Size tells how often a clone was seen (once, few, many) or the class of an expanded clone, and some rows leave it out.

few	TRBV18	TRBJ1-5	TRBD1	CASSPLETGGTQPQHF
-	TRBV18	TRBJ2-5	TRBD1	CASSPQLGTGEETQYF
-	TRBV2	TRBJ2-7	-	CASSGPSGRSEQYF
-	TRBV25-1	TRBJ2-1	TRBD1	CASSEYGTGGKENEQFF
-	TRBV4-1	TRBJ2-7	TRBD1	CASSHYLQTGGPYEQYF
-	TRBV14	TRBJ2-3	-	CASSQERTTDTQYF
-	TRBV5-1	TRBJ2-1	TRBD2	CASSLYTSGLSSYNEQFF
-	TRBV7-6	TRBJ2-2	-	CASSLSGTGELFF
once	TRBV9	TRBJ2-1	TRBD2	CASSGGGYNEQFF
-	TRBV30	TRBJ2-5	-	CAWRWPKETQYF
-	TRBV6-6	TRBJ2-5	-	CASSPRPPGETQYF
-	TRBV18	TRBJ2-1	-	CASSPDLTYNEQFF
-	TRBV5-1	TRBJ1-2	TRBD1	CASSFTTGGHYGYTF
once	TRBV6-4	TRBJ2-5	-	CASSEPLGGRETQYF
-	TRBV11-2	TRBJ2-5	-	CASSQLALVDQETQYF
-	TRBV10-2	TRBJ2-7	TRBD2	CASTVAGPYEQYF
-	TRBV5-1	TRBJ1-1	TRBD1	CASSPTPGQTEAFF
-	TRBV7-9	TRBJ2-7	TRBD1	CASSFGQGKYEQYF
-	TRBV10-2	TRBJ2-5	-	CASGPEYRQETQYF
-	TRBV7-2	TRBJ2-2	-	CASSLFTGPNTGELFF
-	TRBV7-9	TRBJ1-1	TRBD1	CASSAVTGVPEAFF
many	TRBV9	TRBJ1-1	-	CASSETGLPYTEAFF
-	TRBV15	TRBJ2-7	TRBD2	CATSRDTAGGTYEQYF
-	TRBV9	TRBJ1-2	-	CASSVEGPGANYGYTF
-	TRBV29-1	TRBJ2-7	TRBD2	CSVERGGSRYEQYF
-	TRBV5-6	TRBJ2-5	-	CASSPSEDWGTQYF
-	TRBV7-9	TRBJ1-2	-	CASSLAVPGWVPDYGYTF
-	TRBV14	TRBJ2-7	TRBD1	CASSQDYRGYEQYF
-	TRBV6-5	TRBJ2-5	-	CASSYRTGGVETQYF
-	TRBV27	TRBJ2-1	-	CASSQYNEQFF
-	TRBV25-1	TRBJ2-5	-	CASSEFNRVEQYF
-	TRBV9	TRBJ2-2	TRBD2	CASSPSQTSGRTGELFF
-	TRBV11-2	TRBJ2-3	-	CASSPERDTQYF
-	TRBV27	TRBJ1-1	-	CASSPTLLTGGVEAFF
-	TRBV19	TRBJ1-1	-	CASSIFYEGTKTEAFF
-	TRBV11-2	TRBJ2-1	-	CASTLQGYNEQFF
-	TRBV7-3	TRBJ2-6	-	CASSLPTTGANVLTF
-	TRBV6-6	TRBJ2-2	-	CASGAGADSTGELFF
many	TRBV9	TRBJ1-6	-	CASSEDLISPLHF
-	TRBV7-6	TRBJ2-2	TRBD1	CASSDAHRGKTGELFF